This T cell receptor beta chain was retrieved from a study of blood T cells in healthy people across ages. It was approximately 10 milliliters of peripheral blood that were drawn from each donor. CDR1 MNHNY and CDR2 SVGAGI come from the germline V gene (reference sequence). The CDR3 contains 13 residues. V dropped 6 bases and J dropped 4; count of bases not matched to a gene: 3. A J-beta primer mix and a sample-barcoded 5' primer were used in a second PCR of about 7 to 12 cycles. TCRdb analysed the 5' RACE reads with MiXCR anew, one entry per CDR3 protein. The sample holds fewer than 800,000 distinct CDR3 sequences, 32% seen once. This clonotype was detected many times.

The J gene is TRBJ2-7, the V gene TRBV6-6, with TRBD1 identical over 10 bases. The material sequenced was blood. This receptor was taken from a woman older than 75 in good health. In nucleotides, the CDR3 is TGTGCCAGCAGAAGGACAGGGGGGTACGAGCAGTACTTC. Translated, it gives CASRRTGGYEQYF.